This TCR beta chain appears in the sequencing data of a study of T cell responses to AZD1222 COVID-19 vaccine. Study observations and caveats: Only a handful of AZD1222 recipients, roughly 6 in all, had baseline seropositivity. Clonal diversity was possibly underestimated; the donors were predominantly white British and more often female.

With respect to this clone: Its specificity is unknown.

The CDR3 loop spans 17 amino acids. Germline V gene lookup returns CDR1 SNHLY and CDR2 FYNNEI. Between the trimmed V and J ends, which lost 6 bases and 3 bases, there was a span of 21 bases. Measured with immunoSEQ multiplex PCR; TCRdb has only the in-frame clones, and not every one. The sample includes around 160,000 clones, just over 90% of them seen just once. V gene TRBV2 combines with J gene TRBJ1-3, with a tentative D call TRBD1 (5 bases). This receptor was taken from an adult who received the AZD1222 COVID-19 vaccine. This material consisted of peripheral blood, taken 28 days after the second AZD1222 dose. The CDR3 nucleotides are TGTGCCAGCAGCCTAGGGCGGGGCAGGTTTGTTGGAAACACCATATATTTT. It specifies CASSLGRGRFVGNTIYF.